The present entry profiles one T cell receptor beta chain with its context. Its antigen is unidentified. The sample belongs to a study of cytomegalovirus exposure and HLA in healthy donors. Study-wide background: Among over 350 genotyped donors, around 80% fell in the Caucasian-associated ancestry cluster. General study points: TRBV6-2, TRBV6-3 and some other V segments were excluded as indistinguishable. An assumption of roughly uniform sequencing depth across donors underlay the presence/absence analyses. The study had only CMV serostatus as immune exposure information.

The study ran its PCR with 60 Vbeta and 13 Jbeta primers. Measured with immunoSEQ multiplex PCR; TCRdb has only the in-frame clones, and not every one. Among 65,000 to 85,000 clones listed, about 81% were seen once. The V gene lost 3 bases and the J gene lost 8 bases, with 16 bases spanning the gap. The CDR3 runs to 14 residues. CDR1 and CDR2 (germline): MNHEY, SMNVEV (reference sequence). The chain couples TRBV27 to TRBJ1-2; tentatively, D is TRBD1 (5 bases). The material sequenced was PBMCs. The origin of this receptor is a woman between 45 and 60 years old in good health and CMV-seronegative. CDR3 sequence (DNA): TGTGCCAGCAGTTTTGACCCACAGGAGTACGGCTACACCTTC. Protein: CASSFDPQEYGYTF.